A selection of T cell receptor beta chains follows, all from one sample in a study of graft-versus-host responses after intestinal transplantation. Sequencing used immunoSEQ multiplex PCR; TCRdb keeps in-frame clones, though not all of them. The sample includes 130,000 to 150,000 clones, nearly 95% of them seen just once. Which antigens these TCRs recognize remains unknown. Source: unstimulated CD4+ T cells sorted from spleen or lymph node cells, taken before intestinal transplant. The receptors stem from a human donor who received an intestinal transplant. Each CDR3 is given with its conserved first and last residue. Each record gives: CDR3 protein, CDR3 DNA, V gene, clone size, CDR3 length, J gene, D gene. D genes are given only for firm matches. Some rows mark clone size as missing; the rest say once, few, many or name a class of expanded clone.

CASSECLSSSGANVLTF TGCGCCAGCAGTGAGTGTCTCTCTAGCTCTGGGGCCAACGTCCTGACTTTC TRBV10-1 . 17 TRBJ2-6 .
CASSLASLAGGPANTGELFF TGCGCCAGCAGCTTGGCCAGTCTAGCGGGAGGGCCCGCGAACACCGGGGAGCTGTTTTTT TRBV5-1 . 20 TRBJ2-2 TRBD2
CASSLEDRLFYWEQFF TGTGCCAGCAGCTTGGAGGACAGATTATTCTATTGGGAGCAGTTCTTC TRBV5-6 . 16 TRBJ2-1 .
CASSLHSSSMGEQFF TGTGCCAGCAGCTTACACTCTAGTTCTATGGGTGAGCAGTTCTTC TRBV7-9 . 15 TRBJ2-1 .
CASSRDRTSGYYEQYF TGTGCCAGCAGCCGTGACCGGACTAGCGGCTACTACGAGCAGTACTTC TRBV7-2 . 16 TRBJ2-7 TRBD2
CASSLELSQETQYF TGCGCCAGCAGCTTAGAGCTATCTCAAGAGACCCAGTACTTC TRBV5-1 . 14 TRBJ2-5 .
CASSLVGGAGNTIYF TGTGCCAGCAGTTTAGTAGGGGGCGCGGGAAACACCATATATTTT TRBV28 . 15 TRBJ1-3 TRBD1
CASSRMNTEAFF TGTGCCAGCAGCAGAATGAACACTGAAGCTTTCTTT TRBV7-8 . 12 TRBJ1-1 .
CASSLGGAADTDTQYF TGTGCCAGCAGCTTGGGCGGGGCGGCCGATACAGATACGCAGTATTTT TRBV5-6 . 16 TRBJ2-3 .
CASSEEASGREKLFF TGTGCCAGCTCGGAAGAGGCCTCCGGACGGGAAAAACTGTTTTTT TRBV6-1 . 15 TRBJ1-4 .
CASSYVEGAEAFF TGTGCCAGCAGTTACGTGGAGGGGGCTGAAGCTTTCTTT TRBV6-6 . 13 TRBJ1-1 .
CASSRKNEQFF TGTGCCAGCAGTCGGAAAAATGAGCAGTTCTTC TRBV6-6 once 11 TRBJ2-1 .
CASSQNRVQPQHF TGTGCCAGCAGTCAAAACAGGGTTCAGCCCCAGCATTTT TRBV6-5 . 13 TRBJ1-5 .
CASSRTRGNEQFF TGTGCCAGCAGCCGGACGAGGGGTAATGAGCAGTTCTTC TRBV2 . 13 TRBJ2-1 .
CASSQIAEPYEQYF TGTGCCAGCAGTCAAATAGCCGAACCCTACGAGCAGTACTTC TRBV7-9 . 14 TRBJ2-7 .
CASRDGTGRDNEQFF TGTGCCAGCAGGGACGGGACAGGTAGGGACAATGAGCAGTTCTTC TRBV6-5 few 15 TRBJ2-1 TRBD1
CASSPDRREKLFF TGCGCCAGCAGTCCGGACAGGCGTGAAAAACTGTTTTTT TRBV10-1 . 13 TRBJ1-4 TRBD1
CASSQGWWENTEAFF TGTGCCAGCAGCCAAGGGTGGTGGGAAAACACTGAAGCTTTCTTT TRBV14 . 15 TRBJ1-1 .
CASSPVVVDGGEQFF TGTGCCAGCTCACCAGTCGTAGTAGATGGGGGTGAGCAGTTCTTC TRBV18 . 15 TRBJ2-1 .
CASCPDWDNEQFF TGTGCCAGCTGCCCAGACTGGGACAATGAGCAGTTCTTC TRBV7-9 . 13 TRBJ2-1 .
CASSSLAPTYEQYF TGTGCCAGCAGTTCCCTAGCGCCTACCTACGAGCAGTACTTC TRBV6-6 . 14 TRBJ2-7 .
CASSLEIGVQYF TGCGCCAGCAGCCTAGAGATTGGTGTGCAGTACTTC TRBV4-1 . 12 TRBJ2-7 .
CANSPPVNYGYTF TGTGCCAACTCACCACCGGTGAACTATGGCTACACCTTC TRBV18 . 13 TRBJ1-2 .
CASSQPGQGNEKLFF TGTGCCAGCAGCCAACCCGGACAGGGCAATGAAAAACTGTTTTTT TRBV4-2 . 15 TRBJ1-4 TRBD1
CASSGTGGRYNSPLHF TGTGCCAGCAGTGGGACAGGGGGTCGATATAATTCACCCCTCCACTTT TRBV28 . 16 TRBJ1-6 TRBD1
CATGTLNQPQHF TGTGCCACCGGGACATTGAATCAGCCCCAGCATTTT TRBV19 . 12 TRBJ1-5 .
CASSIAPLGYEQYF TGTGCCAGTAGTATAGCCCCCCTAGGGTACGAGCAGTACTTC TRBV19 . 14 TRBJ2-7 .
CASSVRTGGNTGELFF TGTGCCAGCAGCGTACGGACAGGCGGTAACACCGGGGAGCTGTTTTTT TRBV9 . 16 TRBJ2-2 TRBD1
CASSAQTENTEAFF TGTGCCAGTAGTGCGCAAACAGAAAACACTGAAGCTTTCTTT TRBV19 . 14 TRBJ1-1 .
CASGYLVEQYF TGTGCCAGCGGCTACTTAGTCGAGCAGTACTTC TRBV7-2 . 11 TRBJ2-7 .
CASNEPQVPGANEQFF TGTGCCAGCAACGAGCCACAGGTGCCCGGGGCCAATGAGCAGTTCTTC TRBV6-6 . 16 TRBJ2-1 .